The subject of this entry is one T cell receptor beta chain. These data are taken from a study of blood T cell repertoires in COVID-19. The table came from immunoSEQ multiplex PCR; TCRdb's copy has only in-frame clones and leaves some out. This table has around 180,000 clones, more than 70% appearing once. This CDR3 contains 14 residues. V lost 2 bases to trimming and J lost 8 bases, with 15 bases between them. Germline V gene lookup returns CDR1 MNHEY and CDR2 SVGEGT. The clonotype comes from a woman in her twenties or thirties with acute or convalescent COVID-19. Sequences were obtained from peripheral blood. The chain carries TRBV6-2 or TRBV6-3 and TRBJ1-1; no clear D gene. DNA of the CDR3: TGTGCCAGCAGTTACGAATCCGCGGGGAGGGAAGCTTTCTTT. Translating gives CASSYESAGREAFF.